Below are 16 T cell receptor beta chains sequenced from a single sample in a study of blood T cell repertoires in COVID-19. The table came from immunoSEQ multiplex PCR; TCRdb's copy has only in-frame clones and leaves some out. The sample holds roughly 160,000 clones; over 70% are singletons and the top ten take roughly 6%. Sequencing was done on a sample of PBMCs or T cells enriched from blood (not recorded which). These receptors all stem from a woman aged 35 to 49 with acute COVID-19.

CDR3 sequence reads: CASSSDRVNEKLFF. The CDR3 nucleotides are TGTGCCAGCAGCTCGGACAGGGTGAATGAAAAACTGTTTTTT. The chain carries TRBV28 and TRBJ1-4; TRBD1 aligns across 8 bases. The CDR3 is made up of 14 amino acids. Germline CDR1 reads MDHEN; CDR2 reads SYDVKM. V lost 6 bases to trimming and J lost 5 bases; unmatched junction nucleotides: 5.

The table lists this clone with a count of one. This chain joins TRBV7-8 and TRBJ2-2; a weak D match, TRBD1 (6 bases). V was cut by 1 base and J by 5 bases, with 11 bases left in between. Germline CDR1 and CDR2: SGHVS and FQNEAQ. The CDR3 length is 15 residues. The CDR3 nucleotides read TGTGCCAGCAGCTTAGGGCAGGGGCTAACCGGGGAGCTGTTTTTT. It is translated as CASSLGQGLTGELFF.

The chain employs TRBV15 and TRBJ2-1; TRBD1 matches 8 bases. V gave up 2 bases and J gave up 3 bases; unmatched junction bases: 0. The CDR3 loop spans 14 amino acids. Germline CDR1 LNHNV, CDR2 YYDKDF (reference sequence). Here the CDR3 DNA reads TGTGCCACCAGCAGAACAGGGGGCTACAATGAGCAGTTCTTC. It encodes CATSRTGGYNEQFF.

V gene TRBV20-1 combines with J gene TRBJ1-5; tentative D call: TRBD1 (6 bases). The germline V gene has CDR1 DFQATT and CDR2 SNEGSKA (reference sequence). The CDR3 is made up of 16 amino acids. V shed 3 bases and J shed 0 bases, with 15 bases lying between them. Written as DNA, the CDR3 is TGCAGTGCTAGTAGGGACAATAGGGGTAGCAATCAGCCCCAGCATTTT. Its translation is CSASRDNRGSNQPQHF.

The chain combines TRBV12-3 or TRBV12-4 with TRBJ1-1; D ambiguous. CDR3 length: 12 amino acids. Between the trimmed V and J ends, which lost 8 bases and 4 bases, there was a span of 11 bases. Here the CDR3 reads CASGFSGTEAFF. CDR3 bases: TGTGCCAGCGGATTCTCAGGCACTGAAGCTTTCTTT.

V usage is TRBV5-5 and J usage is TRBJ2-6; the match to TRBD1 covers 9 bases. The CDR3 extends over 18 amino acids. The junction had 6 bases not matched to a gene; V was cut back by 2 bases and J by 0 bases. The V gene's germline CDR1 is SGHKS and CDR2 YYEKEE (reference sequence). The CDR3, as DNA: TGTGCCAGCAGCTTCTCCGGGACAGGGTACTCTGGGGCCAACGTCCTGACTTTC. This encodes CASSFSGTGYSGANVLTF.

DNA for the CDR3: TGTGCCAGCAGTGAGGCTTTCAGGGTCACTGAAGCTTTCTTT. This sequence encodes CASSEAFRVTEAFF. The V call is TRBV6-1, the J call TRBJ1-1; D perhaps matches TRBD1 (5 bases). V dropped 3 bases and J dropped 4 bases, with 12 bases sitting between them. Germline values: CDR1 MNHNS, CDR2 SASEGT. The CDR3 loop spans 14 amino acids.

The CDR3 spells CASSHGRQGALEPEAFF. The CDR3 nucleotides are TGTGCCAGCAGCCATGGGAGACAGGGGGCCCTAGAGCCTGAAGCTTTCTTT. The chain joins TRBV4-2 to TRBJ1-1; 10 nucleotides line up with TRBD1. The CDR3 has 17 residues. Trimming took 3 bases from V and 6 from J; bases not matched to a gene: 13. Germline lookup yields CDR1 LGHNA and CDR2 YNFKEQ.

This clone came up a few times. The V gene is TRBV7-3, the J gene TRBJ2-1; 11 bases are shared with TRBD2. The V gene end was trimmed by 5 bases and the J gene end by 7 bases; junction bases not matched to a gene: 13. This CDR3 is built from 17 residues. Germline V gene data show CDR1 as SGHTA and CDR2 as FQGTGA. DNA of the CDR3: TGTGCCAGCAGCACCCAGGGCACTAGCGGGAGTTTTAATGAGCAGTTCTTC. The encoded protein is CASSTQGTSGSFNEQFF. The full variable domain, in which reference TRBV7-3 and TRBJ2-1 provide the parts outside the CDR3, is GAGVSQTPSNKVTEKGKYVELRCDPISGHTALYWYRQSLGQGPEFLIYFQGTGAADDSGLPNDRFFAVRPEGSVSTLKIQRTERGDSAVYLCASSTQGTSGSFNEQFFGPGTRLTVL.

This sequence joins TRBV11-2 and TRBJ2-7, with TRBD2 as a possible D gene (6 bases). The V end lost 2 bases, the J end lost 0 bases, and 17 bases lay between the germline ends. This CDR3 region has 17 residues. Germline V gene data show CDR1 as SGHAT and CDR2 as FQNNGV. CDR3 protein: CASSLSLAGQSSYEQYF. In DNA, the CDR3 is TGTGCCAGCAGCTTAAGTCTTGCGGGGCAGAGCTCCTACGAGCAGTACTTC.

The J gene is TRBJ2-1, the V gene TRBV5-4, with D possibly TRBD2 on 6 matching bases. The CDR3 extends over 12 amino acids. Germline V gene lookup returns CDR1 SGHNT and CDR2 YYREEE (reference sequence). Deletions cut 5 bases from V and 10 bases from J, with 13 bases between. CDR3: CASSRDFGEQFF. DNA of the CDR3: TGTGCCAGCAGTCGGGACTTCGGGGAGCAGTTCTTC. The entire variable domain, with the rest obtained from reference TRBV5-4 and TRBJ2-1, is as follows: ETGVTQSPTHLIKTRGQQVTLRCSSQSGHNTVSWYQQALGQGPQFIFQYYREEENGRGNFPPRFSGLQFPNYSSELNVNALELDDSALYLCASSRDFGEQFFGPGTRLTVL.

The genes are TRBV7-3 and TRBJ2-1; 10 bases line up with TRBD2. V lost 4 bases, J lost 9 bases, and 18 bases stayed unmatched. Germline V gene lookup returns CDR1 SGHTA and CDR2 FQGTGA. The CDR3 is 18 amino acids. The CDR3 bases are TGTGCCAGCAGCTCCCACCCGGGGGGGCCTAGCGGGAGTCGTGAGCAGTTCTTC. Translated: CASSSHPGGPSGSREQFF.

The chain employs TRBV19 and TRBJ1-2; no definite D call. Trimming stripped 5 bases from V and 1 base from J, with 14 bases between. The length of the CDR3 is 15 residues. The germline V gene encodes CDR1 LNHDA and CDR2 SQIVND (reference sequence). The CDR3 nucleotides read TGTGCCAGTAGTTCCGGCAGGCTCGATAACTATGGCTACACCTTC. Protein: CASSSGRLDNYGYTF.

This clone has just a few counts. The gene calls are TRBV27 and TRBJ2-3; 8 positions agree with TRBD1. CDR3 length: 14 amino acids. The trim removed 4 bases at V and 4 bases at J, leaving 4 bases unmatched. The germline V gene encodes CDR1 MNHEY and CDR2 SMNVEV (reference sequence). The DNA for the CDR3 is TGTGCCAGCAGTTATCAGGGGGCCGCAGATACGCAGTATTTT. Translating it yields CASSYQGAADTQYF.

The J gene is TRBJ2-1, the V gene TRBV29-1, with 9 bases that match TRBD2. J was trimmed by 10 bases and V by 4 bases; bases with no gene match: 14. Per the germline V gene, CDR1 is SQVTM and CDR2 is ANQGSEA. This CDR3 is 15 amino acids long. Here the CDR3 DNA reads TGCAGCGTTGGTTTAGGCGGGAGGGTATTCGGGGAGCAGTTCTTC. It encodes CSVGLGGRVFGEQFF.

The V gene is TRBV2, the J gene TRBJ2-2, with D tentatively TRBD2 (5 bases). CDR1 and CDR2 (germline): SNHLY, FYNNEI. V lost 5 bases and J 1 base, leaving 17 bases between the germline ends. This CDR3 region has 17 residues. In DNA form, the CDR3 reads TGTGCCAGCAGTACCCGACTAAGCGGAGGGAACACCGGGGAGCTGTTTTTT. It codes for CASSTRLSGGNTGELFF.